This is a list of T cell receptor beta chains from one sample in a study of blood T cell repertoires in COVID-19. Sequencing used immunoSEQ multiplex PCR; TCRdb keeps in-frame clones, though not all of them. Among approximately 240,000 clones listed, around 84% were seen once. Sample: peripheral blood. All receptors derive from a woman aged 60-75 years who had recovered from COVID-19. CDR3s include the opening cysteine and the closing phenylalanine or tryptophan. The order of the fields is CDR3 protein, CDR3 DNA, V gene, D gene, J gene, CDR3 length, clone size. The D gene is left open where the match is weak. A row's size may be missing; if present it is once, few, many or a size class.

CASSGAGDEKLFF | TGTGCCAGCTCAGGCGCAGGGGACGAAAAACTGTTTTTT | TRBV18 | NA | TRBJ1-4 | 13 | once
CASSRTGGQFGNEQFF | TGTGCCAGCAGCCGGACGGGGGGGCAATTCGGGAATGAGCAGTTCTTC | TRBV3-1/TRBV3-2 | TRBD2 | TRBJ2-1 | 16 | NA
CASSLGAASSYNSPLHF | TGCGCCAGCAGCTTGGGGGCAGCTTCCTCCTATAATTCACCCCTCCACTTT | TRBV5-1 | NA | TRBJ1-6 | 17 | NA
CASSQEEGINTEAFF | TGCGCCAGCAGCCAAGAAGAGGGAATTAATACTGAAGCTTTCTTT | TRBV4-3 | NA | TRBJ1-1 | 15 | NA
CASSFTLLGEQYF | TGTGCCAGCAGCTTCACCTTGCTAGGCGAGCAGTACTTC | TRBV7-3 | NA | TRBJ2-7 | 13 | NA
CASSLAGGRQETQYF | TGTGCCAGCAGCTTAGCGGGGGGGCGGCAAGAGACCCAGTACTTC | TRBV7-2 | NA | TRBJ2-5 | 15 | NA
CASSLSAGWYTEAFF | TGTGCCAGCAGCTTATCTGCAGGGTGGTACACTGAAGCTTTCTTT | TRBV7-8 | NA | TRBJ1-1 | 15 | once
CASKENPPNYEQYF | TGCGCCAGCAAGGAGAACCCACCCAACTACGAGCAGTACTTC | TRBV5-1 | NA | TRBJ2-7 | 14 | NA
CASSQGGASYNEQFF | TGTGCCAGCAGCCAGGGAGGGGCCTCCTACAATGAGCAGTTCTTC | TRBV11-2 | TRBD2 | TRBJ2-1 | 15 | NA
CAWSVGQLLNSPLHF | TGTGCCTGGAGTGTCGGACAGCTGCTTAATTCACCCCTCCACTTT | TRBV30 | NA | TRBJ1-6 | 15 | few
CASSLAVAPGGNTEAFF | TGCGCCAGCAGCTTGGCTGTCGCCCCAGGGGGGAACACTGAAGCTTTCTTT | TRBV5-1 | TRBD1 | TRBJ1-1 | 17 | NA
CASSRIRGGSYNEQFF | TGCGCCAGCAGCCGGATCCGGGGGGGCTCCTACAATGAGCAGTTCTTC | TRBV4-3 | TRBD2 | TRBJ2-1 | 16 | NA
CASSLRQGAYYEQYF | TGTGCCAGCAGTTTGCGACAGGGGGCTTACTACGAGCAGTACTTC | TRBV27 | TRBD1 | TRBJ2-7 | 15 | few
CAWSVPASVGLVSQYF | TGTGCCTGGAGTGTACCGGCTAGCGTAGGGTTGGTGTCCCAGTACTTC | TRBV30 | NA | TRBJ2-5 | 16 | NA
CASSQDGGRRRRAEAFF | TGCGCCAGCAGCCAAGATGGGGGCAGGCGGCGAAGGGCTGAAGCTTTCTTT | TRBV4-1 | NA | TRBJ1-1 | 17 | NA
CASSYQGEAYEQYF | TGTGCCAGCAGCTACCAGGGGGAAGCTTACGAGCAGTACTTC | TRBV6-5 | TRBD1 | TRBJ2-7 | 14 | NA
CASSPSNSPHGGYTF | TGTGCCAGCTCCCCATCGAACAGCCCCCATGGTGGCTACACCTTC | TRBV18 | NA | TRBJ1-2 | 15 | NA
CASSLGGTSGVYEQYF | TGTGCCAGCAGCTTAGGGGGGACTAGCGGGGTCTACGAGCAGTACTTC | TRBV7-2 | TRBD2 | TRBJ2-7 | 16 | NA
CASSRASNQPQHF | TGTGCCAGCTCGCGTGCCTCTAATCAGCCCCAGCATTTT | TRBV7-8 | NA | TRBJ1-5 | 13 | NA
CASGTETGNTIYF | TGTGCCAGCGGTACTGAAACTGGAAACACCATATATTTT | TRBV28 | NA | TRBJ1-3 | 13 | few
CASNIQGATYEQYF | TGTGCCAGCAACATACAGGGGGCAACCTACGAGCAGTACTTC | TRBV6-6 | TRBD1 | TRBJ2-7 | 14 | NA
CASRTTGAGNTIYF | TGTGCCAGCAGGACGACAGGGGCTGGAAACACCATATATTTT | TRBV27 | TRBD1 | TRBJ1-3 | 14 | NA
CASTPGGNSGNTIYF | TGTGCCAGCACACCCGGGGGAAACTCTGGAAACACCATATATTTT | TRBV6-5 | NA | TRBJ1-3 | 15 | NA
CAWSSRLSSYYGYTF | TGTGCCTGGAGTTCTAGACTTTCGAGCTACTATGGCTACACCTTC | TRBV30 | NA | TRBJ1-2 | 15 | few
CASSLVGGQGLVAKNIQYF | TGTGCCAGCAGCTTAGTAGGAGGACAGGGTCTTGTAGCCAAAAACATTCAGTACTTC | TRBV7-2 | TRBD1 | TRBJ2-4 | 19 | NA
CASSVRGGPEETQYF | TGCGCCAGCAGTGTTAGGGGGGGGCCGGAGGAGACCCAGTACTTC | TRBV5-1 | NA | TRBJ2-5 | 15 | NA
CASSPAGELRYGYTF | TGTGCCAGCTCACCAGCAGGGGAGTTACGCTATGGCTACACCTTC | TRBV18 | NA | TRBJ1-2 | 15 | NA
CASSKEGTEIRVTEAFF | TGTGCCAGCAGCAAAGAGGGGACAGAAATCAGGGTGACTGAAGCTTTCTTT | TRBV21-1 | NA | TRBJ1-1 | 17 | NA
CASSPHRDIPNYGYTF | TGTGCCAGCAGCCCCCACCGGGACATTCCTAACTATGGCTACACCTTC | TRBV7-9 | NA | TRBJ1-2 | 16 | NA
CASSQDGPGSTNEKLFF | TGCGCCAGCAGCCAAGACGGGCCGGGGTCGACTAATGAAAAACTGTTTTTT | TRBV4-3 | NA | TRBJ1-4 | 17 | once
CASSLEGSGGADTQYF | TGTGCCAGCAGCTTAGAGGGTAGCGGGGGAGCAGATACGCAGTATTTT | TRBV7-2 | TRBD2 | TRBJ2-3 | 16 | NA
CASSPAQSNNYGYTF | TGTGCCAGCAGCCCCGCCCAATCTAATAACTATGGCTACACCTTC | TRBV7-8 | NA | TRBJ1-2 | 15 | NA
CACEVVNEDYGYTF | TGTGCCTGCGAGGTCGTAAACGAGGACTATGGCTACACCTTC | TRBV30 | NA | TRBJ1-2 | 14 | few
CASSLGLRTTDTQYF | TGTGCCAGCAGCCTCGGACTCCGGACCACAGATACGCAGTATTTT | TRBV11-2 | NA | TRBJ2-3 | 15 | once
CASSVTTGGYGGYTF | TGTGCCAGCAGTGTCACTACAGGGGGCTATGGTGGCTACACCTTC | TRBV2 | TRBD1 | TRBJ1-2 | 15 | NA
CASSSGQYTGELFF | TGCGCCAGCAGCTCAGGACAGTACACCGGGGAGCTGTTTTTT | TRBV5-1 | NA | TRBJ2-2 | 14 | NA
CASSLVLGQPFEQYF | TGTGCCAGCAGCTTAGTCTTGGGACAGCCGTTTGAGCAGTACTTC | TRBV7-2 | TRBD1 | TRBJ2-7 | 15 | NA
CASSVGVANYGYTF | TGTGCCAGCAGCGTAGGGGTAGCGAACTATGGCTACACCTTC | TRBV9 | NA | TRBJ1-2 | 14 | NA
CASSPRTGVEGVGYTF | TGTGCCAGCAGCCCGAGGACAGGGGTAGAAGGTGTCGGCTACACCTTC | TRBV14 | TRBD1 | TRBJ1-2 | 16 | NA
CASSLGESPLHF | TGTGCCAGCAGCTTGGGAGAGTCACCCCTCCACTTT | TRBV5-6 | NA | TRBJ1-6 | 12 | NA
CASSFPGQGEETQYF | TGTGCCAGCAGCTTCCCGGGACAGGGAGAAGAGACCCAGTACTTC | TRBV5-6 | TRBD1 | TRBJ2-5 | 15 | NA
CASSGQGNQPQHF | TGTGCCAGCTCTGGACAGGGCAATCAGCCCCAGCATTTT | TRBV18 | TRBD1 | TRBJ1-5 | 13 | NA
CASSHAFGPRDRYEQYF | TGCGCCAGCAGCCACGCCTTTGGGCCGCGAGACAGGTACGAGCAGTACTTC | TRBV4-3 | NA | TRBJ2-7 | 17 | NA
CARQGGNYEQYF | TGTGCCAGACAGGGAGGCAACTACGAGCAGTACTTC | TRBV30 | NA | TRBJ2-7 | 12 | once
CASSLIGDLNSPLHF | TGTGCCAGCAGCTTGATCGGGGATCTGAATTCACCCCTCCACTTT | TRBV5-6 | NA | TRBJ1-6 | 15 | NA
CASSLGATEAFF | TGTGCCAGCAGCCTTGGGGCCACTGAAGCTTTCTTT | TRBV7-3 | NA | TRBJ1-1 | 12 | NA
CASSQARNIQYF | TGCGCCAGCAGCCAAGCCAGGAACATTCAGTACTTC | TRBV4-1 | NA | TRBJ2-4 | 12 | NA
CASSQGETRTWAFF | TGTGCCAGCAGCCAAGGGGAAACGCGGACATGGGCTTTCTTT | TRBV4-2 | NA | TRBJ1-1 | 14 | few
CATSRVQEDYGYTF | TGTGCCACCAGCAGGGTTCAGGAGGACTATGGCTACACCTTC | TRBV15 | NA | TRBJ1-2 | 14 | NA
CASSRELYGYTF | TGTGCCAGCAGTAGGGAGTTGTATGGCTACACCTTC | TRBV5-4 | NA | TRBJ1-2 | 12 | NA
CASSPGTGGTYEQYF | TGTGCCAGCAGCCCCGGGACAGGGGGGACCTACGAGCAGTACTTC | TRBV3-1/TRBV3-2 | TRBD1 | TRBJ2-7 | 15 | NA
CASGRGQLAGGTDTQYF | TGTGCCAGCGGTCGCGGCCAACTAGCGGGGGGCACAGATACGCAGTATTTT | TRBV6-6 | TRBD2 | TRBJ2-3 | 17 | once
CASTRQIYGYTF | TGTGCCAGCACCCGACAGATCTATGGCTACACCTTC | TRBV2 | NA | TRBJ1-2 | 12 | NA
CASSWPVQGALMNTEAFF | TGTGCCAGCAGCTGGCCCGTACAGGGTGCCCTTATGAACACTGAAGCTTTCTTT | TRBV7-9 | NA | TRBJ1-1 | 18 | NA
CASSIVREPNEKLFF | TGTGCCAGTAGTATCGTACGGGAGCCCAATGAAAAACTGTTTTTT | TRBV19 | NA | TRBJ1-4 | 15 | NA
CASTGDLGGKLFF | TGTGCATCGACAGGGGACCTAGGGGGAAAACTGTTTTTT | TRBV30 | TRBD1 | TRBJ1-4 | 13 | NA